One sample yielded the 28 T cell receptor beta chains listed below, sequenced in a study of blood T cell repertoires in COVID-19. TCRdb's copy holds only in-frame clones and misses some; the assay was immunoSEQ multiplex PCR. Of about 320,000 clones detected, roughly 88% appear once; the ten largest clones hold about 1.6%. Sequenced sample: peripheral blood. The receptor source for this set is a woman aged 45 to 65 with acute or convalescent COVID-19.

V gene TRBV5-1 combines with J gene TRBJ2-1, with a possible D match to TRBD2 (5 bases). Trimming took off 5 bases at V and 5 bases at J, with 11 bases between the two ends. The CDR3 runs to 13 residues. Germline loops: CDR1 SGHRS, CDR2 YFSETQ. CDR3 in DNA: TGCGCCAGCAGAAACCTCGGGGACAATGAGCAGTTCTTC. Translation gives CASRNLGDNEQFF. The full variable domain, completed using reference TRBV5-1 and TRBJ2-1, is KAGVTQTPRYLIKTRGQQVTLSCSPISGHRSVSWYQQTPGQGLQFLFEYFSETQRNKGNFPGRFSGRQFSNSRSEMNVSTLELGDSALYLCASRNLGDNEQFFGPGTRLTVL.

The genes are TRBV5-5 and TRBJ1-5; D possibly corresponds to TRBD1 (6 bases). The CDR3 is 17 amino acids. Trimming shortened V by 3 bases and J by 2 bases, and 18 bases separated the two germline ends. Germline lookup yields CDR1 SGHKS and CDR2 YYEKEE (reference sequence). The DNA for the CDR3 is TGTGCCAGCAGCTGGGGGCGCAACTGGGGTGGCAATCAGCCCCAGCATTTT. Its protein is CASSWGRNWGGNQPQHF.

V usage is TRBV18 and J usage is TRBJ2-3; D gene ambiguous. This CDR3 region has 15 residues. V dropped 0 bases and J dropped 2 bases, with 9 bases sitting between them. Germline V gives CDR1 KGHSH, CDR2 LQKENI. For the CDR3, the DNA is TGTGCCAGCTCACCACCGTATAAATCCACAGATACGCAGTATTTT. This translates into CASSPPYKSTDTQYF.

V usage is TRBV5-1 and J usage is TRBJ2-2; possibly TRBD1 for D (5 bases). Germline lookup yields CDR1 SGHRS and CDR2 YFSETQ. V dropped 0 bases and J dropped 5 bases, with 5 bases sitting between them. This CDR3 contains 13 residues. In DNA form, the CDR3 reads TGCGCCAGCAGCTTGGGACAGACCGGGGAGCTGTTTTTT. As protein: CASSLGQTGELFF.

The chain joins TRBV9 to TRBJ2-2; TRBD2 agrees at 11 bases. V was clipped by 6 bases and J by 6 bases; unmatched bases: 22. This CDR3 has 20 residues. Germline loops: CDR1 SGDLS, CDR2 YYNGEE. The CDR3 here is CASTNGGWASGRFRAGELFF. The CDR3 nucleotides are TGTGCCAGCACGAATGGGGGCTGGGCTAGCGGGAGGTTCAGGGCCGGGGAGCTGTTTTTT. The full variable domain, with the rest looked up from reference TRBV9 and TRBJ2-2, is DSGVTQTPKHLITATGQRVTLRCSPRSGDLSVYWYQQSLDQGLQFLIQYYNGEERAKGNILERFSAQQFPDLHSELNLSSLELGDSALYFCASTNGGWASGRFRAGELFFGEGSRLTVL.

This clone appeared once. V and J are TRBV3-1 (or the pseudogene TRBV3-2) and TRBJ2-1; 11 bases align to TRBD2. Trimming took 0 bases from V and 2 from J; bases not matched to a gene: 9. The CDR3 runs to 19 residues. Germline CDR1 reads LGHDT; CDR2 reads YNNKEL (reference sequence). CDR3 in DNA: TGTGCCAGCAGCCAAGATCGGGCTAGCGGGAGGAAGACCTACAATGAGCAGTTCTTC. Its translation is CASSQDRASGRKTYNEQFF.

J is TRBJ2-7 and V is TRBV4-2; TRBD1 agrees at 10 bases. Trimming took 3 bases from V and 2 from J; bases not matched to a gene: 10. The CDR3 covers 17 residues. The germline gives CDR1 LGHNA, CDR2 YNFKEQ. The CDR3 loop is CASSQEDSGTGAYEQYF. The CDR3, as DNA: TGTGCCAGCAGCCAGGAAGACTCCGGGACAGGGGCCTACGAGCAGTACTTC.

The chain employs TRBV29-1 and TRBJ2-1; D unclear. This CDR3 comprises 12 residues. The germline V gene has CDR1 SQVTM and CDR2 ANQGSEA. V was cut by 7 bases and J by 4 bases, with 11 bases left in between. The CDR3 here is CSAATVYNEQFF. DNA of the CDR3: TGCAGCGCCGCTACAGTTTACAATGAGCAGTTCTTC.

The CDR3 sequence: CASSTGTRRNEQFF. Written as DNA, the CDR3 is TGTGCCAGCAGTACCGGGACTAGACGCAATGAGCAGTTCTTC. J is TRBJ2-1 and V is TRBV6-1, with 8 positions matching TRBD2. V trimming: 5 bases; J trimming: 6 bases; junction bases outside the gene matches: 6. Per the germline V gene, CDR1 is MNHNS and CDR2 is SASEGT. This CDR3 region has 14 residues.

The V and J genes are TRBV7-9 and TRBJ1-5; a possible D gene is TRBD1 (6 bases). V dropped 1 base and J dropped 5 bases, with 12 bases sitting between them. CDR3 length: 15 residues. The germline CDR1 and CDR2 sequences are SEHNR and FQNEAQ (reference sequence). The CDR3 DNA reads TGTGCCAGCAGCTTAGGTGGCAGGGGACATCAGCCCCAGCATTTT. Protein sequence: CASSLGGRGHQPQHF.

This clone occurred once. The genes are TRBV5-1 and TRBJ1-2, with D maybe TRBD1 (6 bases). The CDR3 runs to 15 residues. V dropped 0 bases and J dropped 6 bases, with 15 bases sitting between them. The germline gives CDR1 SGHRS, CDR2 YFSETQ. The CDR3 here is CASSLAAGVLDGYTF. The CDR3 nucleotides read TGCGCCAGCAGCTTGGCGGCAGGGGTCCTGGATGGCTACACCTTC.

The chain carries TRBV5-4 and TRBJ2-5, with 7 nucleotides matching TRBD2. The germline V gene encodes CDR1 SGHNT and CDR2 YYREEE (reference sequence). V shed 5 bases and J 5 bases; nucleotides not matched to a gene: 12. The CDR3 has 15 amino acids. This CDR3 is CASSTGGGSGETQYF. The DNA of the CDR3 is TGTGCCAGCAGTACGGGTGGCGGGAGTGGTGAGACCCAGTACTTC.

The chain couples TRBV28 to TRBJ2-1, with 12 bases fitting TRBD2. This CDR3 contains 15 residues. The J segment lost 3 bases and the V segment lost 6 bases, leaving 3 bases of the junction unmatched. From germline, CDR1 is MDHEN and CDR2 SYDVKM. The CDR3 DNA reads TGTGCCAGCAGCCTAGCGGGAGGGCGCTACAATGAGCAGTTCTTC. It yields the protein CASSLAGGRYNEQFF.

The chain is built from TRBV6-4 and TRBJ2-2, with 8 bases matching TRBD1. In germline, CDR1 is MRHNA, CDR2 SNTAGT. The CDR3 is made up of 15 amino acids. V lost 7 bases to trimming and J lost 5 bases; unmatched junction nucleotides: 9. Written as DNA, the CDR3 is TGTGCCAGCAATTCCGGGACAGGAACTACCGGGGAGCTGTTTTTT. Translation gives CASNSGTGTTGELFF.

CDR3 coding DNA: TGTGCCAGCAGCTTTGGACAGGGTATAAGCTACGAGCAGTACTTC. This gives the protein CASSFGQGISYEQYF. This chain links TRBV5-4 with TRBJ2-7, with 8 bases identical to TRBD1. J was trimmed by 3 bases and V by 2 bases; bases with no gene match: 7. This CDR3 has 15 amino acids. Germline V CDR1 and CDR2: SGHNT, YYREEE (reference sequence).

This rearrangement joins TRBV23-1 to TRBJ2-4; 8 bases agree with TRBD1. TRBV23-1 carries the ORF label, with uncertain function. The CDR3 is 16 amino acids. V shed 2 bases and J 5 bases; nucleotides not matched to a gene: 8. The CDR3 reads CASSQPGQGGENIQYF. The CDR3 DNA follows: TGCGCCAGCAGTCAACCCGGACAGGGAGGAGAAAACATTCAGTACTTC.

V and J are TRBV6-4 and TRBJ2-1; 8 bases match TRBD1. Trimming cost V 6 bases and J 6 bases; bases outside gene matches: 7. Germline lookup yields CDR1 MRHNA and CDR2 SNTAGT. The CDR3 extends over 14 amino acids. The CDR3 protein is CASREQGAPNEQFF. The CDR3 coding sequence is TGTGCCAGCAGGGAGCAGGGGGCTCCCAATGAGCAGTTCTTC.

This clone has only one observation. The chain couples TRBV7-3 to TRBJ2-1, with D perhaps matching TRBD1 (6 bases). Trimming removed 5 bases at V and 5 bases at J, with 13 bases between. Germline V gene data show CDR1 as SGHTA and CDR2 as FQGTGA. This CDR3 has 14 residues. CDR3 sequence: CASSLQGLNNEQFF. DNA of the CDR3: TGTGCCAGCAGCCTTCAGGGGCTTAACAATGAGCAGTTCTTC.

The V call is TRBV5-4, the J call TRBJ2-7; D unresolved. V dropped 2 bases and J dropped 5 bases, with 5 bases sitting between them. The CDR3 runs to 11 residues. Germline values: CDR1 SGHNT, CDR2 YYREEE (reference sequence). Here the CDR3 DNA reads TGTGCCAGCAGCTTAAGAGACGAGCAGTACTTC. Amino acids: CASSLRDEQYF. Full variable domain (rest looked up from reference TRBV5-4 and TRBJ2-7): ETGVTQSPTHLIKTRGQQVTLRCSSQSGHNTVSWYQQALGQGPQFIFQYYREEENGRGNFPPRFSGLQFPNYSSELNVNALELDDSALYLCASSLRDEQYFGPGTRLTVT.

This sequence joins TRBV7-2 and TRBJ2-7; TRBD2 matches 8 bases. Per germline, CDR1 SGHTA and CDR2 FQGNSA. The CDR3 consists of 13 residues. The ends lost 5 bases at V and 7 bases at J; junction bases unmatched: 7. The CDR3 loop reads CASSPGVAGEQYF. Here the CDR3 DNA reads TGTGCCAGCAGCCCGGGGGTAGCGGGGGAGCAGTACTTC.

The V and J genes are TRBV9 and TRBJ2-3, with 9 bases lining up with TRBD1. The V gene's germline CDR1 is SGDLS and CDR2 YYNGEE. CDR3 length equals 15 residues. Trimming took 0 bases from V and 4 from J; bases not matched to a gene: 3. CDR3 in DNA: TGTGCCAGCAGCGTAGGGGACAGGGTCGCAGATACGCAGTATTTT. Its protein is CASSVGDRVADTQYF.

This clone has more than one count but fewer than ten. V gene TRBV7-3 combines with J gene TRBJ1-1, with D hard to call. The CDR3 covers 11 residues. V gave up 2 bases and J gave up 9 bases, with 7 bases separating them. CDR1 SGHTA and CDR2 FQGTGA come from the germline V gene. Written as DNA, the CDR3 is TGTGCCAGCAGCTTAGGGGAGCAAGCTTTCTTT. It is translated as CASSLGEQAFF. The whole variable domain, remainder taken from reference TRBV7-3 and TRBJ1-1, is GAGVSQTPSNKVTEKGKYVELRCDPISGHTALYWYRQSLGQGPEFLIYFQGTGAADDSGLPNDRFFAVRPEGSVSTLKIQRTERGDSAVYLCASSLGEQAFFGQGTRLTVV.

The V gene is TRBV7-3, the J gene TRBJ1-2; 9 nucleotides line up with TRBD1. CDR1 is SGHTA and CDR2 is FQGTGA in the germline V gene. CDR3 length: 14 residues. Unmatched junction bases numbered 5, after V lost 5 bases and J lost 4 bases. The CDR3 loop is CASSPQGQGYGYTF. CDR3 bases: TGTGCCAGCAGCCCCCAGGGACAGGGCTATGGCTACACCTTC.

This chain's CDR3 is CASSFGQGNEQFF. As DNA, the CDR3 is TGTGCCAGCAGCTTCGGGCAGGGGAATGAGCAGTTCTTC. The V and J genes are TRBV7-9 and TRBJ2-1; perhaps TRBD1 as D (6 bases). The V gene's germline CDR1 is SEHNR and CDR2 FQNEAQ (reference sequence). The CDR3 covers 13 residues. V lost 3 bases to trimming and J lost 7 bases, with 10 bases between them.

The CDR3 bases are TGCGCCAGCAGCTTGGGGACTAGCGGGATAGAGACCCAGTACTTC. Encoded protein: CASSLGTSGIETQYF. The chain recombines TRBV5-1 with TRBJ2-5, with 12 bases aligning to TRBD2. The germline CDR1 and CDR2 sequences are SGHRS and YFSETQ. There are 15 residues in the CDR3. Unmatched junction bases numbered 1, after V lost 0 bases and J lost 4 bases. Based on the CDR3 plus reference TRBV5-1 and TRBJ2-5, the full variable domain is KAGVTQTPRYLIKTRGQQVTLSCSPISGHRSVSWYQQTPGQGLQFLFEYFSETQRNKGNFPGRFSGRQFSNSRSEMNVSTLELGDSALYLCASSLGTSGIETQYFGPGTRLLVL.

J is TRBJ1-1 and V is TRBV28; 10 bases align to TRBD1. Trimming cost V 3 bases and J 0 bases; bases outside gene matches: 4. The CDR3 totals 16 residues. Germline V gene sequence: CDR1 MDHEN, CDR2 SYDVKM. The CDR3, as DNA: TGTGCCAGCAGTTTCCTGACAGGGGGCCTGAACACTGAAGCTTTCTTT. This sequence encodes CASSFLTGGLNTEAFF.

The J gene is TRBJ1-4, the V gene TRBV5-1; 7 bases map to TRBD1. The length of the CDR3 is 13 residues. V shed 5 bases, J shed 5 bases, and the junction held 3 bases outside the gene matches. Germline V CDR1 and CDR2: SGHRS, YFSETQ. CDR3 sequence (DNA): TGCGCCAGCAGGGACAGGAGCAATGAAAAACTGTTTTTT. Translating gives CASRDRSNEKLFF.

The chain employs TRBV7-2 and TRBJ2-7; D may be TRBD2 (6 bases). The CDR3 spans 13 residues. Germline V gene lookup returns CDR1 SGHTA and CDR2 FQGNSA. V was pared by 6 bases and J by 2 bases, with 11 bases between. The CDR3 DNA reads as TGTGCCAGCAGGGATAGCGGAGCCTACGAGCAGTACTTC. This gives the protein CASRDSGAYEQYF. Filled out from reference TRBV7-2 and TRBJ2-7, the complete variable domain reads GAGVSQSPSNKVTEKGKDVELRCDPISGHTALYWYRQSLGQGLEFLIYFQGNSAPDKSGLPSDRFSAERTGGSVSTLTIQRTQQEDSAVYLCASRDSGAYEQYFGPGTRLTVT.